What follows are 23 T cell receptor beta chains derived from one specimen sequenced in a study of STAT5B mutations in CD4+ large granular lymphocyte leukemia. Only in-frame clones appear in the TCRdb table, and some are missing; sequencing was by immunoSEQ multiplex PCR. The repertoire holds 20,000 to 25,000 clones, with about 79% as singletons. The sample was CD4+ T cells from blood buffy coats. Every receptor here comes from a human donor in good health.

This chain joins TRBV15 and TRBJ1-4, with 8 nucleotides matching TRBD1. V dropped 1 base and J dropped 6; count of bases not matched to a gene: 10. The CDR3 loop spans 17 amino acids. CDR1 is LNHNV and CDR2 is YYDKDF in the germline V gene (reference sequence). The CDR3 DNA reads as TGTGCCACCAGCAGAGGGACTAAGACAGGGGTGGATGAAAAACTGTTTTTT. Translated, it gives CATSRGTKTGVDEKLFF.

V gene TRBV4-2 combines with J gene TRBJ2-7; 8 bases are shared with TRBD2. Germline V CDR1 and CDR2: LGHNA, YNFKEQ. V trimming: 0 bases; J trimming: 1 base; junction bases outside the gene matches: 14. The CDR3 sequence is 19 residues long. This CDR3 reads CASSQESRRSVAGSYEQYF. DNA of the CDR3: TGTGCCAGCAGCCAAGAAAGCAGGCGATCGGTAGCGGGATCCTACGAGCAGTACTTC.

The rearrangement links TRBV29-1 to TRBJ2-2; 9 bases match TRBD1. The germline CDR1 and CDR2 sequences are SQVTM and ANQGSEA. Trimming took 6 bases from V and 5 from J; bases not matched to a gene: 7. The CDR3 runs to 14 residues. Written as DNA, the CDR3 is TGCAGCGTAAGAAGGACAGGGGCTACCGGGGAGCTGTTTTTT. This sequence encodes CSVRRTGATGELFF.

V usage is TRBV5-1 and J usage is TRBJ1-1, with TRBD1 as a possible D gene (5 bases). The V gene's germline CDR1 is SGHRS and CDR2 YFSETQ. The CDR3 runs 15 residues. V was pared by 2 bases and J by 1 base, with 12 bases between. DNA of the CDR3: TGCGCCAGCAGCTTATCCGGGACGGCGAACACTGAAGCTTTCTTT. It is translated as CASSLSGTANTEAFF.

This clone was counted only a few times. The J gene is TRBJ1-5, the V gene TRBV6-1; D not certain. The V end was cut by 6 bases, the J end by 1 base, with 10 bases between. The CDR3 is made up of 14 amino acids. The germline CDR1 and CDR2 sequences are MNHNS and SASEGT. Written as DNA, the CDR3 is TGTGCCAGCAGCTCAGACACGAGCAATCAGCCCCAGCATTTT. Translated, it gives CASSSDTSNQPQHF.

J is TRBJ1-2 and V is TRBV5-1; TRBD1 is a possible D gene (6 bases). This CDR3 region has 13 residues. Germline V CDR1 and CDR2: SGHRS, YFSETQ. The V and J ends lost 0 bases and 6 bases respectively, with 9 bases between them. The CDR3 loop is CASSLGGRNGYTF. DNA for the CDR3: TGCGCCAGCAGCTTGGGGGGGCGGAATGGCTACACCTTC. Together with reference TRBV5-1 and TRBJ1-2, the CDR3 gives the full variable domain: KAGVTQTPRYLIKTRGQQVTLSCSPISGHRSVSWYQQTPGQGLQFLFEYFSETQRNKGNFPGRFSGRQFSNSRSEMNVSTLELGDSALYLCASSLGGRNGYTFGSGTRLTVV.

The V call is TRBV29-1, the J call TRBJ2-3; D possibly corresponds to TRBD2 (5 bases). CDR1 is SQVTM, CDR2 ANQGSEA, per germline. The CDR3 has 12 residues. V was pared by 8 bases and J by 1 base, with 10 bases between. CDR3 in amino acids: CSLLRGTDTQYF. As DNA, the CDR3 is TGCAGCCTCCTGAGGGGCACAGATACGCAGTATTTT.

The rearrangement links TRBV30 to TRBJ2-2, with 13 bases matching TRBD2. Germline-derived CDR1 and CDR2 are GTSNPN and SVGIG (reference sequence). Germline trimming cut 0 bases from V and 7 bases from J; bases unmatched to any gene: 8. The CDR3 sequence is 17 residues long. CDR3 in DNA: TGTGCCTGGAGTGTTTTCTGGACTAGCGGGAGTGACGGGGAGCTGTTTTTT. As protein: CAWSVFWTSGSDGELFF.

The rearrangement uses TRBV5-4 and TRBJ1-6, with D possibly TRBD1 on 6 matching bases. The CDR3 consists of 13 residues. V lost 0 bases, J lost 8 bases, and 6 bases lay in between. CDR1 and CDR2 (germline): SGHNT, YYREEE (reference sequence). CDR3 sequence (DNA): TGTGCCAGCAGCTTGGCAGGGGATTCACCCCTCCACTTT. Protein: CASSLAGDSPLHF.

This clone was observed once. The V call is TRBV30, the J call TRBJ2-3; 10 nucleotides line up with TRBD2. Trimming took 4 bases from V and 2 from J; bases not matched to a gene: 3. CDR3 length: 14 residues. Germline values: CDR1 GTSNPN, CDR2 SVGIG (reference sequence). CDR3 bases: TGTGCCTGGACTAGCGGGAGTTTCACAGATACGCAGTATTTT. Translated: CAWTSGSFTDTQYF.

The CDR3 spells CASRGGFTDTQYF. CDR3 DNA sequence: TGTGCCAGCAGAGGGGGCTTCACAGATACGCAGTATTTT. The chain employs TRBV2 and TRBJ2-3; 7 bases agree with TRBD1. The CDR3 covers 13 residues. V was pared by 6 bases and J by 2 bases, with 2 bases of the junction left unmatched. Germline values: CDR1 SNHLY, CDR2 FYNNEI.

The table lists this clone with a few counts. CDR3 in amino acids: CASSLPPGSRLSLLGYNEQFF. The CDR3 nucleotides are TGTGCCAGTAGTCTACCGCCGGGCAGCAGACTTTCATTACTAGGCTACAATGAGCAGTTCTTC. The chain links TRBV19 to TRBJ2-1; D might be TRBD2 (5 bases). Germline V gene lookup returns CDR1 LNHDA and CDR2 SQIVND (reference sequence). The length of the CDR3 is 21 residues. Trimming shortened V by 5 bases and J by 3 bases, and 32 bases separated the two germline ends.

V gene TRBV6-1 combines with J gene TRBJ1-1; D gene uncertain. CDR1 is MNHNS and CDR2 is SASEGT in the germline V gene. This CDR3 is 12 amino acids long. V was cut by 4 bases and J by 8 bases, with 11 bases left in between. The CDR3 sequence is CASSAEIGEAFF. CDR3 nucleotides: TGTGCCAGCAGTGCAGAGATTGGGGAAGCTTTCTTT.

In its sample, this clone was seen a few times. This chain links TRBV7-6 with TRBJ1-3; no reliable D call. The CDR3 consists of 12 residues. Germline V gene sequence: CDR1 SGHVS, CDR2 FNYEAQ. V was pared by 5 bases and J by 4 bases, with 6 bases between. CDR3 sequence reads: CASSPRGNTIYF. In DNA, the CDR3 is TGTGCCAGCAGCCCCCGGGGAAACACCATATATTTT.

The V and J genes are TRBV28 and TRBJ1-6, with 7 nucleotides matching TRBD1. J was trimmed by 5 bases and V by 2 bases; bases with no gene match: 3. The V gene's germline CDR1 is MDHEN and CDR2 SYDVKM. The CDR3 totals 15 residues. CDR3 sequence (DNA): TGTGCCAGCAGTTTACCGACAGGGAATAATTCACCCCTCCACTTT. Its translation: CASSLPTGNNSPLHF.

The CDR3 loop is CASSLPRSGGGYTF. DNA of the CDR3: TGTGCCAGCAGTCTCCCGAGGTCTGGTGGTGGCTACACCTTC. The chain recombines TRBV19 with TRBJ1-2; D is unresolved. V was shortened by 9 bases and J by 7 bases, with 21 bases between the two germline ends. CDR3 size: 14 residues. Per the germline V gene, CDR1 is LNHDA and CDR2 is SQIVND (reference sequence).

This rearrangement joins TRBV5-6 to TRBJ2-5; D call uncertain. The V and J ends lost 2 bases and 5 bases respectively, with 10 bases between them. Per the germline V gene, CDR1 is SGHDT and CDR2 is YYEEEE. CDR3 length: 13 amino acids. The CDR3 loop is CASSLGQSETQYF. DNA for the CDR3: TGTGCCAGCAGCTTAGGGCAGAGCGAGACCCAGTACTTC. Together with reference TRBV5-6 and TRBJ2-5, the CDR3 gives the full variable domain: DAGVTQSPTHLIKTRGQQVTLRCSPKSGHDTVSWYQQALGQGPQFIFQYYEEEERQRGNFPDRFSGHQFPNYSSELNVNALLLGDSALYLCASSLGQSETQYFGPGTRLLVL.

The rearrangement links TRBV15 to TRBJ2-6; D gene unclear. CDR1 and CDR2 (germline): LNHNV, YYDKDF (reference sequence). The length of the CDR3 is 15 residues. Trimming removed 2 bases from V and 5 bases from J, with 10 bases in between. CDR3 sequence: CATSRSKSWANVLTF. CDR3 coding DNA: TGTGCCACCAGCAGATCCAAGTCCTGGGCCAACGTCCTGACTTTC.

This clone showed up just once. The chain links TRBV28 to TRBJ1-6; 10 positions agree with TRBD1. From germline, CDR1 is MDHEN and CDR2 SYDVKM. Trimming at V came to 10 bases and at J to 6 bases, leaving 3 bases not matched to a gene. The CDR3 extends over 13 amino acids. The CDR3 sequence is CATWDRGNSPLHF. Here the CDR3 DNA reads TGTGCCACCTGGGACAGGGGTAATTCACCCCTCCACTTT.

CDR3 amino acids: CASSETSGANVLTF. The CDR3 DNA reads as TGTGCCAGCAGTGAGACCTCTGGGGCCAACGTCCTGACTTTC. This chain joins TRBV6-1 and TRBJ2-6; D ambiguous. Germline loops: CDR1 MNHNS, CDR2 SASEGT. The CDR3 covers 14 residues. V was shortened by 3 bases and J by 0 bases, with 3 bases between the two germline ends.

This clone has just one count. CDR3 region: CASSLGDRSNEKLFF. CDR3 coding DNA: TGTGCCAGCAGCTTGGGGGACAGATCTAATGAAAAACTGTTTTTT. The chain couples TRBV7-9 to TRBJ1-4; the match to TRBD1 covers 7 bases. V gave up 3 bases and J gave up 3 bases; unmatched junction bases: 4. The germline CDR1 and CDR2 sequences are SEHNR and FQNEAQ (reference sequence). The CDR3 consists of 15 residues.

This rearrangement joins TRBV6-6 to TRBJ2-1; TRBD2 matches at 8 bases. V lost 10 bases, J lost 1 base, and 9 bases stayed unmatched. The CDR3 has 15 residues. Germline CDR1 MNHNY, CDR2 SVGAGI (reference sequence). This CDR3 is CATNRGGGSYNEQFF. CDR3 DNA: TGTGCCACAAATCGGGGGGGAGGGTCCTACAATGAGCAGTTCTTC.

The chain joins TRBV6-6 to TRBJ2-3, with D possibly matching TRBD1 (6 bases). The germline V gene has CDR1 MNHNY and CDR2 SVGAGI (reference sequence). The CDR3 consists of 15 residues. V was pared by 6 bases and J by 2 bases, with 15 bases between. The chain's CDR3 is CASRSGQRPTDTQYF. The CDR3 region has the DNA TGTGCCAGCAGATCTGGACAGCGACCCACAGATACGCAGTATTTT.